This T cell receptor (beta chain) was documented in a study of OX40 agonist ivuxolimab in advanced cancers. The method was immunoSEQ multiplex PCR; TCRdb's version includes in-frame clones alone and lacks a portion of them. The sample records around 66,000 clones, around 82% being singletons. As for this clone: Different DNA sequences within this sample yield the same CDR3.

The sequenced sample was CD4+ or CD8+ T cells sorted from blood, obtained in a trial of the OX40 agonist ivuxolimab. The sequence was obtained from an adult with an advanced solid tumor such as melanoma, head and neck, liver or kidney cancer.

Written as DNA, the CDR3 is TGTGCCAGCAGCCTCGGGACAACTAATGAAAAACTGTTTTTT. Its protein product is CASSLGTTNEKLFF. The rearrangement links TRBV5-5 to TRBJ1-4; no firm D call. V lost 4 bases and J lost 0, with 7 bases in between. Germline CDR1 and CDR2: SGHKS and YYEKEE (reference sequence). The CDR3 loop spans 14 amino acids.